These 24 T cell receptor beta chains were sequenced from one sample in a study of CD8+CD57+ T cells in acquired aplastic anemia. The template for TCR beta VDJ and CDR3 sequence profiling was genomic DNA. TCRdb used MiXCR to reprocess the reads, holding one entry per CDR3 protein. Of hundreds of thousands of distinct CDR3 sequences in the sample, 55% to 75% are singletons; the top ten hold around 4%. Material: sorted CD4+, CD8+, or CD8+CD57+ T cells (not recorded which) from PBMCs. The receptors were sampled from a human donor in good health, serving as a control.

As regards this clonotype: A junction end diverges from the germline sequence, so it may reflect a read error. As DNA, the CDR3 is TGTGCCAGCAGTCCCCGCGGGGGGACAGAGGCCCCTCCCTTC. It yields the protein CASSPRGGTEAPPF. V is TRBV7-2 and J is TRBJ2-5, with D perhaps matching TRBD2 (8 bases). In germline, CDR1 is SGHTA, CDR2 FQGNSA. The CDR3 totals 14 residues.

This clonotype was detected once. One end of the junction is discordant with germline, which a read error may explain. The V gene is TRBV12-3 or TRBV12-4, the J gene TRBJ1-1; D possibly corresponds to TRBD1 (6 bases). The CDR3 covers 17 residues. The CDR3: CASSRATGARIDTEAYF. The CDR3 DNA follows: TGTGCCAGCAGCAGGGCGACAGGCGCCCGCATAGACACTGAAGCTTACTTT.

Remarks on this clonotype: The missing conserved phenylalanine or tryptophan at the end of this CDR3 makes a read error likely. The chain recombines TRBV7-2 with TRBJ2-3; D is undetermined. CDR1 is SGHTA, CDR2 FQGNSA, per germline. This CDR3 contains 13 residues. Trimming shortened V by 7 bases and J by 8 bases, and 16 bases separated the two germline ends. The CDR3 DNA reads as TGTGCCAGCACCCTGAGGAGCGATTCTACGCAGTATTTG. Translating it yields CASTLRSDSTQYL.

V usage is TRBV2 and J usage is TRBJ2-1, with TRBD2 matching 7 bases. The CDR3 spans 15 residues. Looked up from germline, CDR1 is SNHLY and CDR2 is FYNNEI. Trimming removed 1 base from V and 2 bases from J; junction bases left unmatched: 2. The CDR3 nucleotides are TGTGCCAGCAGTGAAGGGCTAGCGGCCTACAATGAGCAGTTCTTC. Translating gives CASSEGLAAYNEQFF.

This clonotype was observed many times. The chain carries TRBV19 and TRBJ1-1; 9 bases are shared with TRBD1. The germline V gene encodes CDR1 LNHDA and CDR2 SQIVND (reference sequence). Trimming cost V 4 bases and J 11 bases; bases outside gene matches: 11. CDR3 length: 14 amino acids. The DNA for the CDR3 is TGTGCCAGTAGTAAACGACAGGGGGAAGAGTGCGCTTTCTTT. Residues: CASSKRQGEECAFF.

V is TRBV29-1 and J is TRBJ2-1; 7 bases map to TRBD1. CDR1 SQVTM and CDR2 ANQGSEA come from the germline V gene. The length of the CDR3 is 15 residues. The V gene end was trimmed by 7 bases and the J gene end by 8 bases; junction bases not matched to a gene: 17. CDR3 sequence (DNA): TGCAGCGCCAGCAGTGAGTCGGGACAGCTGTATGAGCAGTTCTTC. Its protein product is CSASSESGQLYEQFF.

This sequence joins TRBV5-6 and TRBJ1-6; D is unresolved. Trimming took off 6 bases at V and 7 bases at J, with 14 bases between the two ends. The CDR3 length is 14 residues. CDR1 SGHDT and CDR2 YYEEEE come from the germline V gene. The DNA of the CDR3 is TGTGCCAGCACCGCACCGGGAAACAATTCACCCCTCCACTTT. Translation gives CASTAPGNNSPLHF.

This clonotype was counted only a few times. The rearrangement uses TRBV13 and TRBJ1-1, with D possibly TRBD1 on 5 matching bases. This CDR3 region has 15 residues. With 5 bases removed from V and 4 bases from J, the gap between germline ends came to 17 bases. Looked up from germline, CDR1 is PRHDT and CDR2 is FYEKMQ (reference sequence). CDR3 nucleotide sequence: TGTGCCAGCAGCCAAGATTTCCCAGGGAGCACTGAAGCTTTCTTT. Its translation: CASSQDFPGSTEAFF.

The V and J genes are TRBV7-2 and TRBJ2-7, with a possible D match to TRBD2 (6 bases). V lost 0 bases, J lost 12 bases, and 21 bases lay in between. This CDR3 is 15 amino acids long. CDR1 SGHTA and CDR2 FQGNSA come from the germline V gene. The CDR3 region is CASSLAEGTAYDWYF. The CDR3, as DNA: TGTGCCAGCAGCTTAGCGGAGGGAACTGCCTACGACTGGTACTTC. The full variable domain, completed using reference TRBV7-2 and TRBJ2-7, is GAGVSQSPSNKVTEKGKDVELRCDPISGHTALYWYRQSLGQGLEFLIYFQGNSAPDKSGLPSDRFSAERTGGSVSTLTIQRTQQEDSAVYLCASSLAEGTAYDWYFGPGTRLTVT.

The rearrangement joins TRBV4-3 to TRBJ2-3, with 12 bases matching TRBD2. Looked up from germline, CDR1 is LGHNA and CDR2 is YSLEER. The CDR3 runs to 17 residues. J lost 5 bases, V lost 5 bases, and 11 bases had no gene match. The CDR3: CASSRDLAGGLGDTQYF. The CDR3, as DNA: TGCGCCAGCAGCAGAGATCTAGCGGGGGGGCTTGGAGATACGCAGTATTTT.

V and J are TRBV20-1 and TRBJ1-5; D might be TRBD1 (6 bases). CDR1 is DFQATT and CDR2 is SNEGSKA in the germline V gene (reference sequence). Trimming cost V 3 bases and J 10 bases, with 16 bases left between them. This CDR3 contains 13 residues. This CDR3 is CSARGHGSAPQHF. The CDR3 DNA reads TGCAGTGCTAGGGGACACGGTAGCGCACCCCAGCATTTT.

Concerning this clonotype: A read error may explain this, as a much larger clone is one base away. This chain links TRBV5-1 with TRBJ2-2, with D maybe TRBD2 (7 bases). Germline V gene data show CDR1 as SGHRS and CDR2 as YFSETQ. The CDR3 has 15 residues. The CDR3 region has the DNA TGCGCCAGCAGCGGCCCCGGGGCGGGGGCCGGGGAGCTGCTTTTT. This codes for CASSGPGAGAGELLF. Supplemented by reference TRBV5-1 and TRBJ2-2, the full variable domain reads KAGVTQTPRYLIKTRGQQVTLSCSPISGHRSVSWYQQTPGQGLQFLFEYFSETQRNKGNFPGRFSGRQFSNSRSEMNVSTLELGDSALYLCASSGPGAGAGELLFGEGSRLTVL.

The rearrangement joins TRBV20-1 to TRBJ1-6; 9 nucleotides line up with TRBD1. Germline CDR1 and CDR2: DFQATT and SNEGSKA (reference sequence). V trimming: 1 base; J trimming: 0 bases; junction bases outside the gene matches: 4. The CDR3 runs 17 residues. CDR3 DNA sequence: TGCAGTGCTAGAGTCGAGGGACAGGGCTCCTATAATTCACCCCTCCACTTT. Amino acid sequence: CSARVEGQGSYNSPLHF.

This clonotype has only a few counts. Because it lacks the conserved phenylalanine or tryptophan at the end, this CDR3 is likely a read error. The chain recombines TRBV19 with TRBJ2-4; D call uncertain. Germline V CDR1 and CDR2: LNHDA, SQIVND (reference sequence). The V end was cut by 7 bases, the J end by 12 bases, with 10 bases between. This CDR3 has 10 residues. The CDR3 DNA reads as TGTGCCAGTACCCCGATTAGTCAGTACCTC. Translation: CASTPISQYL.

This clonotype was counted at least ten times. The chain uses TRBV7-8 and TRBJ1-6; the D gene is possibly TRBD1 (5 bases). The V gene lost 4 bases and the J gene lost 0 bases, with 7 bases spanning the gap. Germline V lookup: CDR1 SGHVS, CDR2 FQNEAQ. The CDR3 totals 15 residues. CDR3 nucleotides: TGTGCCAGCAGCTCGACAGTCTCCTATAATTCACCCCTCCACTTT. This codes for CASSSTVSYNSPLHF.

Notes on this clonotype: It may be a read error: a sequence one base away is much more abundant. This sequence joins TRBV9 and TRBJ2-2, with 11 bases matching TRBD2. The CDR3 extends over 17 amino acids. Germline CDR1 is SGDLS and CDR2 is YYNGEE. The CDR3 sequence is CASSVGLAGGSSGKLFF. The CDR3 DNA follows: TGTGCCAGCAGCGTAGGCCTAGCGGGGGGCTCCTCCGGGAAGCTGTTTTTT. The full variable domain, its missing parts supplied by reference TRBV9 and TRBJ2-2, is DSGVTQTPKHLITATGQRVTLRCSPRSGDLSVYWYQQSLDQGLQFLIQYYNGEERAKGNILERFSAQQFPDLHSELNLSSLELGDSALYFCASSVGLAGGSSGKLFFGEGSRLTVL.

J is TRBJ2-7 and V is TRBV12-3 or TRBV12-4; D is perhaps TRBD2 (6 bases). V lost 5 bases and J 2 bases, leaving 13 bases between the germline ends. The CDR3 loop spans 14 amino acids. The CDR3 nucleotides read TGTGCCAGCAGTAGTCCGGGAGTCCCCTACGAGCAGTACTTC. Protein product: CASSSPGVPYEQYF.

Note on this clonotype: This may be a read error, as it is one base from a much larger clone. The conserved phenylalanine or tryptophan is not found at the CDR3 terminus, so this likely reflects a read error. The chain links TRBV12-3 or TRBV12-4 to TRBJ2-1, with 7 bases aligning to TRBD2. The CDR3 is made up of 15 amino acids. The trim removed 2 bases at V and 4 bases at J, leaving 5 bases unmatched. CDR3 bases: TGTGCCAGCAGTTTAAACGTGGGGGGGTACAATGAGCAGTTCCTC. As protein: CASSLNVGGYNEQFL.

In nucleotides, the CDR3 is TGTGCCAGCAGCGAGCAGGGGAATGTCGCCGAGCAGTACTACGAGCAGTACGTC. As protein: CASSEQGNVAEQYYEQYV. The chain combines TRBV7-3 with TRBJ2-7; tentative D call: TRBD1 (6 bases). In germline, CDR1 is SGHTA, CDR2 FQGTGA. Trimming removed 5 bases at V and 3 bases at J, with 26 bases between. The CDR3 contains 18 residues.

The chain links TRBV6-5 to TRBJ1-6, with a weak D call TRBD1 (5 bases). The CDR3 consists of 12 residues. Trimming cost V 8 bases and J 11 bases, with 13 bases left between them. Per the germline V gene, CDR1 is MNHEY and CDR2 is SVGAGI. The CDR3 sequence: CASDLGVPPLHF. The DNA for the CDR3 is TGTGCCAGCGACCTGGGGGTGCCACCCCTCCACTTT.

This chain links TRBV24-1 with TRBJ2-2; D remains ambiguous. The germline V gene encodes CDR1 KGHDR and CDR2 SFDVKD. V was cut by 3 bases and J by 4 bases, with 8 bases left in between. The CDR3 extends over 14 amino acids. The CDR3 spells CATSDPLLTGELFF. The CDR3 nucleotides read TGTGCCACCAGTGATCCCTTACTCACCGGGGAGCTGTTTTTT.

This clonotype was observed many times. V gene TRBV11-2 combines with J gene TRBJ1-4; tentative D call: TRBD1 (5 bases). The CDR3 covers 16 residues. Germline-derived CDR1 and CDR2 are SGHAT and FQNNGV. V lost 5 bases and J lost 0, with 13 bases in between. The CDR3 region is CASSDSPPATNEKLFF. DNA of the CDR3: TGTGCCAGCAGCGACAGTCCACCGGCAACTAATGAAAAACTGTTTTTT. The whole variable domain, filled in from reference TRBV11-2 and TRBJ1-4, reads EAGVAQSPRYKIIEKRQSVAFWCNPISGHATLYWYQQILGQGPKLLIQFQNNGVVDDSQLPKDRFSAERLKGVDSTLKIQPAKLEDSAVYLCASSDSPPATNEKLFFGSGTQLSVL.

The CDR3 DNA reads as TGTGCCAGCAGCACCAGAGCCCGGGGACATAATTGGCCCCTCCACTTT. Its translation: CASSTRARGHNWPLHF. The chain has TRBV11-2 and TRBJ1-6; D may be TRBD1 (6 bases). The germline gives CDR1 SGHAT, CDR2 FQNNGV. The CDR3 runs 16 residues. The germline V and J ends were trimmed by 5 bases and 13 bases, with 24 bases remaining between them.

This clonotype was observed once. An end of the junction does not agree with germline; a read error may underlie this. The CDR3, as DNA: TGTGCCAGCAGGGACGGGGGCACAGGCACAGAGAATTTT. Translated, it gives CASRDGGTGTENF. V gene TRBV7-2 combines with J gene TRBJ2-3; either TRBD1 or TRBD2 may supply D (6 bases each). Looked up from germline, CDR1 is SGHTA and CDR2 is FQGNSA. CDR3 size: 13 residues.